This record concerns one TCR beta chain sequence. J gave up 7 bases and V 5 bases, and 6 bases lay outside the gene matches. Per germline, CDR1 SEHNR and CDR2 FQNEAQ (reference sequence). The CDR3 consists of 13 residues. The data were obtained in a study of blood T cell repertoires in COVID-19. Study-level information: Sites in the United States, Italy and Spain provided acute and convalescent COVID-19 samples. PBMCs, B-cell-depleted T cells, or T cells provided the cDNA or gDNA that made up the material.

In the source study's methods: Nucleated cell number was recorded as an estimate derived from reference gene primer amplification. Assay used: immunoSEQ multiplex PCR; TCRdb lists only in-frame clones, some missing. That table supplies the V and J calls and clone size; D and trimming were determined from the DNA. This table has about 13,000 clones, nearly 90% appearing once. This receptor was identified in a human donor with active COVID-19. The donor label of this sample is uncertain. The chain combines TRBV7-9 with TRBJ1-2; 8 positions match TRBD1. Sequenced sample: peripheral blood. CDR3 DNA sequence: TGTGCCAGCAGCCAAGCGACAGGGGCTGGCTACACCTTC. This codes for CASSQATGAGYTF.